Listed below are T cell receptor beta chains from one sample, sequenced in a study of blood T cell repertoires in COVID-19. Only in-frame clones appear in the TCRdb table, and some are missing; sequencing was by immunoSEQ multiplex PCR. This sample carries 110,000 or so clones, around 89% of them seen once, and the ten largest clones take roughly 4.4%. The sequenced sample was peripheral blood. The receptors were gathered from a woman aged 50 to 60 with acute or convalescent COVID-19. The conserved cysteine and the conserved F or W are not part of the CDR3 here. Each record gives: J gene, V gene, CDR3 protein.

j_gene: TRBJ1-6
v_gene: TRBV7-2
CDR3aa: ASSLHGFNSPLH

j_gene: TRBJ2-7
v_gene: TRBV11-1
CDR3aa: ASSFGGGRAYEQY

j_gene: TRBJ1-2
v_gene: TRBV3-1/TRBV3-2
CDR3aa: ASSQERDSGYT

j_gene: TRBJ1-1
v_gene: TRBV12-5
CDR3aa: ASGPGQNTEAF

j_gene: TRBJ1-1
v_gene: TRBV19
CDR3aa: ASTLGGGMNTEAF

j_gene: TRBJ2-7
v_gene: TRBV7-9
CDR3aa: ASSLDSGHYSYEQY

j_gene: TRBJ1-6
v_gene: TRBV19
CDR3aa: ASSTGGYNSPLH

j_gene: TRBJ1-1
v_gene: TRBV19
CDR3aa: ATRPDRNTEAF

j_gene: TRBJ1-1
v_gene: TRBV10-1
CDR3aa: ASRFRDFPGEAF

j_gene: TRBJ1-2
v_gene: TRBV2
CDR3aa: ASSITGRPGANYGYT

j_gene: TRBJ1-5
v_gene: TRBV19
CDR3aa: ASSGRRGDQPQH

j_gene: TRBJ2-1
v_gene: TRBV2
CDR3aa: ASSDNRDNEQF

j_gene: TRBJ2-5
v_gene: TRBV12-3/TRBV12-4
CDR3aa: ASSLAEKETQY

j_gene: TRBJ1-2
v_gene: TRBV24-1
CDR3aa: ATSDFKGTGTNYGYT

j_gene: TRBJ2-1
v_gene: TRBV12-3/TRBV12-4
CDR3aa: ASSPIGGEQF

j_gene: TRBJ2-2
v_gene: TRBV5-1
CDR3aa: ASSRLPGQVWNTGELF

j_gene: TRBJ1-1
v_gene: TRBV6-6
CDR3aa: ASTSTEAF

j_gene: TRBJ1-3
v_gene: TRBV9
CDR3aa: ASSVEGGIGNTIY

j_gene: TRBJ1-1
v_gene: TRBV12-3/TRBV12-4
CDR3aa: ASSLATGIEAF

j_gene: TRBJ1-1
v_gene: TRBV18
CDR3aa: ASSAQEVNTEAF

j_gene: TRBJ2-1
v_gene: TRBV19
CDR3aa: ASSVTYRGVNEQF

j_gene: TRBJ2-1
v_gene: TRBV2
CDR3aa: AFQTSGRANEQF

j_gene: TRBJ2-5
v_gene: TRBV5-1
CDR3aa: ASSSPGSQETQY

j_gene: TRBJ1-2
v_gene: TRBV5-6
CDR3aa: ASSLDVTGGADGYT

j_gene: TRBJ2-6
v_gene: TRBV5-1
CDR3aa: ASSFTTRQVTGANVLT

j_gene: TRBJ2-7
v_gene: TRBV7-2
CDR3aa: ASSHGQGGYEQY

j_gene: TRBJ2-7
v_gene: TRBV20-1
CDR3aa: SASRSSISYEQY

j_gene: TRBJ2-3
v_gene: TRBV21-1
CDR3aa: ASSKKPVGGRRDTQY

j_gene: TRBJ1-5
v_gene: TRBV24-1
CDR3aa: ATSGGQGYQPQH

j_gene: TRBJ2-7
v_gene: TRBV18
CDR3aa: ASSPQGNEQY

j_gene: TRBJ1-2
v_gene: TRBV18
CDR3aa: ASSPPSLDRGYGYT

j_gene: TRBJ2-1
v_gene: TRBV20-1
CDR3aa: SASGAGPFYNEQF

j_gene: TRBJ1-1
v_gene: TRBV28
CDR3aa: ASIAITGTNTEAF

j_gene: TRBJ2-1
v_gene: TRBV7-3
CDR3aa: ASSLQTSLNEQF

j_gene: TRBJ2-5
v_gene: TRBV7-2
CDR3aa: AGTSGGLQETQY

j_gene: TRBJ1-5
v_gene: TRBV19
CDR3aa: ASSEQGYRNQPQH

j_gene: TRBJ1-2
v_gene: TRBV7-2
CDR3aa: ASSQNQGGYGYT

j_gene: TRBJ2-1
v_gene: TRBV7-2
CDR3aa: ASSLRTSGTGYNEQF

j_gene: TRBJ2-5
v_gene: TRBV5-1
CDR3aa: ASSMGSQETQY

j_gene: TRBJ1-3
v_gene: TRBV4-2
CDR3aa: ASSQDRENTIY